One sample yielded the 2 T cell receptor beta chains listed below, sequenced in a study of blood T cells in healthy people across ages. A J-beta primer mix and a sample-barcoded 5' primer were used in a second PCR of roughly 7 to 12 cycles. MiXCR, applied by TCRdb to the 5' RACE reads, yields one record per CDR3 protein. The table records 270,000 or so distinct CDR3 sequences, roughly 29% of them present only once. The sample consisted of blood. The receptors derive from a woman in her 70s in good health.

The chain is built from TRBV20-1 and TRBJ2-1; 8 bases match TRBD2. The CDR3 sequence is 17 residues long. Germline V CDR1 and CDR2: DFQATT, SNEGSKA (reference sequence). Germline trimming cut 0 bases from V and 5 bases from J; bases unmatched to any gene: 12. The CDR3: CSARDITGSGINNEQFF. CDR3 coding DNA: TGCAGTGCTAGAGATATCACCGGTAGCGGGATCAACAATGAGCAGTTCTTC.

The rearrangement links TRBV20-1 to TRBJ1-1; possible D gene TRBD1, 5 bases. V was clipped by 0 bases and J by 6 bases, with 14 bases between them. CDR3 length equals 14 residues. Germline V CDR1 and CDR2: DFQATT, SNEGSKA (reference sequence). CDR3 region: CSARENQGRPEAFF. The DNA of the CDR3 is TGCAGTGCTAGAGAGAACCAGGGCAGGCCTGAAGCTTTCTTT.